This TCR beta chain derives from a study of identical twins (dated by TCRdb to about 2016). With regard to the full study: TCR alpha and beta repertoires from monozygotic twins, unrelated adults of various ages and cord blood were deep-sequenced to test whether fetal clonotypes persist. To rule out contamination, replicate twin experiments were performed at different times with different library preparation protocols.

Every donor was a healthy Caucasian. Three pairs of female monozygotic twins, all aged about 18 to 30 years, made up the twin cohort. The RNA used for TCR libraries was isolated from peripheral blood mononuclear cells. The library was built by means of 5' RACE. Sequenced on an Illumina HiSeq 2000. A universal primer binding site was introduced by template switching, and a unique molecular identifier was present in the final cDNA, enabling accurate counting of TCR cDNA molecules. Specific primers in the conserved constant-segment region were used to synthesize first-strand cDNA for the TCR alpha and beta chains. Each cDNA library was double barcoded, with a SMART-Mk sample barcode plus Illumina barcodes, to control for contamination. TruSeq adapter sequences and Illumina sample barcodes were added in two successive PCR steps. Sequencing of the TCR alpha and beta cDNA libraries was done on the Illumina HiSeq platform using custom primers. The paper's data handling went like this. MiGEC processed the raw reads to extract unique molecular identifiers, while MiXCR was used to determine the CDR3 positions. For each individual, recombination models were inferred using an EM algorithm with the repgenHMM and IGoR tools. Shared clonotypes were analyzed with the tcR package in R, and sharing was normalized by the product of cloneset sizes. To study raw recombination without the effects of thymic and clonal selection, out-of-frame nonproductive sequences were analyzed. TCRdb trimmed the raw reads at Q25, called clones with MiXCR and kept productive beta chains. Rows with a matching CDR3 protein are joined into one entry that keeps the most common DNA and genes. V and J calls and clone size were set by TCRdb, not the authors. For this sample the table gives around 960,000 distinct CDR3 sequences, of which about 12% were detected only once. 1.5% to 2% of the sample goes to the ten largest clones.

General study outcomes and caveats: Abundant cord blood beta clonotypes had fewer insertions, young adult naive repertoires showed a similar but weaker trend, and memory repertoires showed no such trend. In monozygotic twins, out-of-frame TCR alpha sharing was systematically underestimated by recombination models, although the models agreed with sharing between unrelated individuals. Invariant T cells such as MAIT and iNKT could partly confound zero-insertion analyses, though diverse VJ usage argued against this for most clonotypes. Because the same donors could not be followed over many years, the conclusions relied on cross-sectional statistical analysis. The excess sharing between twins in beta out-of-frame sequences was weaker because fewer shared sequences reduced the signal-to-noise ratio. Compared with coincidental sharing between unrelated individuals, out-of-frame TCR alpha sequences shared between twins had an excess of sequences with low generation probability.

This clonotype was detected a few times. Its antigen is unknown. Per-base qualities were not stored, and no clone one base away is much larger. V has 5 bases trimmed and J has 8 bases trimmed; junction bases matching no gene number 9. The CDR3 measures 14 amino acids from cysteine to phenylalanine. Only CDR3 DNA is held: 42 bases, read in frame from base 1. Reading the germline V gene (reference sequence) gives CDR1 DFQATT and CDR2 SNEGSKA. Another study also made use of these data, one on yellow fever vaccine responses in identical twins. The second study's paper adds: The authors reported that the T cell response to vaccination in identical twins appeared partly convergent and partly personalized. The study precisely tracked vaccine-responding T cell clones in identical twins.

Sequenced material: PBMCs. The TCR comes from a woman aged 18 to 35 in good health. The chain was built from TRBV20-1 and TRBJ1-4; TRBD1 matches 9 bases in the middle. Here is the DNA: TGCAGTGCTGATGGGGGACAGGGAGGAGAAAAACTGTTTTTT. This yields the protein CSADGGQGGEKLFF.